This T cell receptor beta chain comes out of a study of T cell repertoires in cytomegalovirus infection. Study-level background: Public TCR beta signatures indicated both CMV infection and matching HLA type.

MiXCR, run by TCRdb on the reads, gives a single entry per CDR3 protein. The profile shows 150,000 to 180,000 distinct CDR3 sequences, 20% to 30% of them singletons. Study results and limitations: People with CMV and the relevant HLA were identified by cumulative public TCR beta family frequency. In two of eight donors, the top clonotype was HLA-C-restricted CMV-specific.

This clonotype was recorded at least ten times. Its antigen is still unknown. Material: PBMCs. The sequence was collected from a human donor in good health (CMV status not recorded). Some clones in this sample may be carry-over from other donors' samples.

This chain's CDR3 is CASSLQTGRDGYTF. Here the CDR3 DNA reads TGTGCCAGCAGCCTGCAGACAGGGAGGGATGGCTACACCTTC. The chain employs TRBV11-1 and TRBJ1-2, with 7 bases that match TRBD1. V lost 5 bases, J lost 6 bases, and 9 bases stayed unmatched. This CDR3 is built from 14 residues. Germline-derived CDR1 and CDR2 are SGHAT and FQDESV (reference sequence). Full variable domain (rest looked up from reference TRBV11-1 and TRBJ1-2): EAEVAQSPRYKITEKSQAVAFWCDPISGHATLYWYRQILGQGPELLVQFQDESVVDDSQLPKDRFSAERLKGVDSTLKIQPAELGDSAMYLCASSLQTGRDGYTFGSGTRLTVV.